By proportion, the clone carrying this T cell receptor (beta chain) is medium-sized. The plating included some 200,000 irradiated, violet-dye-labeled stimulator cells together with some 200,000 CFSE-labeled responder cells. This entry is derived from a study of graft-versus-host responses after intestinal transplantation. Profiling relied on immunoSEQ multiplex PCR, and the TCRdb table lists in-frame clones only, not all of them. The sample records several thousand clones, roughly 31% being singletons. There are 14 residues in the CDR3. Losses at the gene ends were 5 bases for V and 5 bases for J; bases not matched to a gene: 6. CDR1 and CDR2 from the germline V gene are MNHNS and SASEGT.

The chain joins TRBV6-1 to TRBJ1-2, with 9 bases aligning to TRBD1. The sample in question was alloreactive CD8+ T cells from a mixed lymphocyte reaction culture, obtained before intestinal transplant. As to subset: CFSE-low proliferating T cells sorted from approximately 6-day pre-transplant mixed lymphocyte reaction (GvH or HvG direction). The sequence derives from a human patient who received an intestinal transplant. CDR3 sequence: CASSIQDRGYGYTF. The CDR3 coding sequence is TGTGCCAGCAGTATCCAAGACAGGGGGTATGGCTACACCTTC.